Below are 27 T cell receptor beta chains sequenced from a single sample in a study of shared clonotypes between healthy human individuals. Sequencing was performed with immunoSEQ multiplex PCR; in TCRdb, only in-frame clones are kept and a portion is missing. The sample lists 2.3 million or so clones; 85% to 95% were seen once. The sample taken for sequencing was naive CD4+ T cells from PBMCs. The subset here: CD45RA+ positively selected. The receptors were gathered from a man aged 18 to 30 in good health. Some clones in this sample may be carry-over from other donors' samples.

V usage is TRBV9 and J usage is TRBJ2-7; perhaps TRBD2 as D (6 bases). The V end was cut by 0 bases, the J end by 4 bases, with 20 bases between. Germline CDR1 reads SGDLS; CDR2 reads YYNGEE. CDR3 length: 17 residues. Here the CDR3 reads CASSVGPLHGSRYEQYF. In DNA form, the CDR3 reads TGTGCCAGCAGCGTAGGGCCCCTGCACGGGAGTAGATACGAGCAGTACTTC.

The chain couples TRBV7-2 to TRBJ2-5, with 10 bases matching TRBD2. Germline loops: CDR1 SGHTA, CDR2 FQGNSA. V shed 5 bases and J 5 bases; nucleotides not matched to a gene: 8. The CDR3 length is 15 residues. The CDR3 sequence: CASSLLAGVQETQYF. DNA for the CDR3: TGTGCCAGCAGCCTGCTAGCGGGAGTTCAGGAGACCCAGTACTTC.

This clone was counted once. This chain links TRBV11-2 with TRBJ1-4, with a weak D call TRBD1 (6 bases). The germline CDR1 and CDR2 sequences are SGHAT and FQNNGV. Trimming removed 5 bases from V and 6 bases from J, with 19 bases in between. This CDR3 spans 16 amino acids. CDR3 bases: TGTGCCAGCAGCCCAAGAATCAAGGGGGGGGATGAAAAACTGTTTTTT. It encodes CASSPRIKGGDEKLFF.

The gene calls are TRBV19 and TRBJ2-6, with 7 bases lining up with TRBD1. The CDR3 totals 18 residues. Trimming took 5 bases from V and 4 from J; bases not matched to a gene: 14. CDR1 is LNHDA and CDR2 is SQIVND in the germline V gene (reference sequence). Written as DNA, the CDR3 is TGTGCCAGTAGTGCCCCCCTCCAGGGGGTGGGAGGGGCCAACGTCCTGACTTTC. Translation gives CASSAPLQGVGGANVLTF.

The V and J genes are TRBV28 and TRBJ2-5, with D uncertain. The V end lost 4 bases, the J end lost 5 bases, and 11 bases lay between the germline ends. The CDR3 totals 13 residues. Germline V gene lookup returns CDR1 MDHEN and CDR2 SYDVKM. The CDR3 coding sequence is TGTGCCAGCAGTTATAACAACGTGGAGACCCAGTACTTC. It yields the protein CASSYNNVETQYF.

The V and J genes are TRBV7-9 and TRBJ1-1; no clear D gene. The CDR3 loop spans 13 amino acids. Germline lookup yields CDR1 SEHNR and CDR2 FQNEAQ (reference sequence). Between the trimmed V and J ends, which lost 3 bases and 1 base, there was a span of 6 bases. The CDR3 DNA reads as TGTGCCAGCAGCTTCACGGAGAACACTGAAGCTTTCTTT. Its protein is CASSFTENTEAFF.

This rearrangement joins TRBV9 to TRBJ2-7, with D maybe TRBD2 (6 bases). The CDR3 consists of 15 residues. Trimming shortened V by 0 bases and J by 5 bases, and 15 bases separated the two germline ends. Per the germline V gene, CDR1 is SGDLS and CDR2 is YYNGEE. CDR3 bases: TGTGCCAGCAGCGTAGATAGGGGCGGCGGGGACGAGCAGTACTTC. Translation: CASSVDRGGGDEQYF.

V and J are TRBV30 and TRBJ1-6, with unresolved D. Trimming pared 3 bases from V and 7 bases from J, leaving 16 bases between. CDR3 length: 15 residues. Germline V gives CDR1 GTSNPN, CDR2 SVGIG (reference sequence). This CDR3 reads CAWSLGTSGNSPLHF. In DNA form, the CDR3 reads TGTGCCTGGAGCCTTGGTACTTCGGGGAATTCACCCCTCCACTTT.

The CDR3 coding sequence is TGTGCCAGCAACACCGACACCCAAGAGACCCAGTACTTC. Its protein product is CASNTDTQETQYF. The chain recombines TRBV9 with TRBJ2-5; no reliable D call. CDR3 size: 13 residues. Germline V gene data show CDR1 as SGDLS and CDR2 as YYNGEE. V lost 6 bases, J lost 1 base, and 10 bases lay in between. The variable domain in full, completed from reference TRBV9 and TRBJ2-5, reads DSGVTQTPKHLITATGQRVTLRCSPRSGDLSVYWYQQSLDQGLQFLIQYYNGEERAKGNILERFSAQQFPDLHSELNLSSLELGDSALYFCASNTDTQETQYFGPGTRLLVL.

The V gene is TRBV7-9, the J gene TRBJ2-2; 8 bases agree with TRBD2. Germline V gene lookup returns CDR1 SEHNR and CDR2 FQNEAQ (reference sequence). CDR3 size: 16 residues. V lost 2 bases and J lost 4; bases outside the gene matches: 6. The CDR3 DNA follows: TGTGCCAGCAGCTTATTGCGGGGGGCAGGCACCGGGGAGCTGTTTTTT. This gives the protein CASSLLRGAGTGELFF.

Turning to this clone: Other DNA sequences in this specimen translate into the identical CDR3. This chain connects TRBV18 to TRBJ1-4; 9 bases fit TRBD1. The CDR3 is 15 residues long. CDR1 is KGHSH and CDR2 is LQKENI in the germline V gene. Germline trimming cut 3 bases from V and 8 bases from J; bases unmatched to any gene: 7. CDR3 nucleotide sequence: TGTGCCAGCTCACCTCCGGGACAGGGTGGCGAAAAACTGTTTTTT. Translating it yields CASSPPGQGGEKLFF. The variable domain in full, completed from reference TRBV18 and TRBJ1-4, reads NAGVMQNPRHLVRRRGQEARLRCSPMKGHSHVYWYRQLPEEGLKFMVYLQKENIIDESGMPKERFSAEFPKEGPSILRIQQVVRGDSAAYFCASSPPGQGGEKLFFGSGTQLSVL.

The V gene is TRBV25-1, the J gene TRBJ2-5; D might be TRBD2 (7 bases). Germline values: CDR1 MGHDK, CDR2 SYGVNS. V was cut by 3 bases and J by 2 bases, with 13 bases left in between. The CDR3 runs 15 residues. The CDR3 loop reads CASSDGRGSQETQYF. The CDR3 DNA reads TGTGCCAGCAGTGATGGGAGGGGGTCGCAAGAGACCCAGTACTTC.

The chain couples TRBV18 to TRBJ2-2; tentatively, D is TRBD1 (5 bases). The CDR3 is 13 residues long. Trimming pared 2 bases from V and 6 bases from J, leaving 7 bases between. Germline V gene sequence: CDR1 KGHSH, CDR2 LQKENI. The CDR3 region has the DNA TGTGCCAGCTCACCATTAGGGGCCGGGGAGCTGTTTTTT. As protein: CASSPLGAGELFF.

The chain combines TRBV2 with TRBJ2-3, with a tentative D call TRBD2 (5 bases). Germline CDR1 reads SNHLY; CDR2 reads FYNNEI. Trimming removed 5 bases at V and 1 base at J, with 10 bases between. The CDR3 covers 14 residues. In nucleotides, the CDR3 is TGTGCCAGCAGTCGCGGGTCGGGCACAGATACGCAGTATTTT. Amino acid sequence: CASSRGSGTDTQYF.

The J gene is TRBJ1-1, the V gene TRBV30; tentative D call: TRBD1 (5 bases). The CDR3 contains 13 residues. CDR1 and CDR2 from the germline V gene are GTSNPN and SVGIG (reference sequence). V was cut by 3 bases and J by 2 bases, with 10 bases left in between. Here the CDR3 reads CAWRNGGNTEAFF. The CDR3 nucleotides read TGTGCCTGGAGGAATGGGGGAAACACTGAAGCTTTCTTT.

This chain links TRBV7-2 with TRBJ1-3; D is undetermined. The CDR3 runs to 16 residues. Trimming left V 2 bases short and J 0 bases short, with 11 bases between. Germline V gene data show CDR1 as SGHTA and CDR2 as FQGNSA. For the CDR3, the DNA is TGTGCCAGCAGCTTAAACCCATGGAGCTCTGGAAACACCATATATTTT. Its translation is CASSLNPWSSGNTIYF.

The chain recombines TRBV4-1 with TRBJ2-4; D unresolved. With 1 base removed from V and 0 bases from J, the gap between germline ends came to 22 bases. Germline CDR1 reads MGHRA; CDR2 reads YSYEKL. This CDR3 is built from 20 residues. This chain's CDR3 is CASSQVAGPKLLIAKNIQYF. The CDR3 nucleotides read TGCGCCAGCAGCCAAGTGGCCGGGCCTAAATTACTCATAGCCAAAAACATTCAGTACTTC.

This clone was observed a single time. For the CDR3, the DNA is TGTGCTAGTCTCCGGACAGGTCGCCACGAGCAGTACTTC. As protein: CASLRTGRHEQYF. The gene calls are TRBV12-5 and TRBJ2-7; TRBD1 aligns across 7 bases. Trimming removed 8 bases from V and 5 bases from J; junction bases left unmatched: 9. Looked up from germline, CDR1 is LGHNT and CDR2 is FRNRAP. The CDR3 has 13 residues.

The rearrangement uses TRBV5-1 and TRBJ1-1; perhaps TRBD1 as D (5 bases). The CDR3 totals 12 residues. Germline CDR1 reads SGHRS; CDR2 reads YFSETQ. Trimming pared 4 bases from V and 7 bases from J, leaving 11 bases between. CDR3 protein: CASSHQGNEAFF. The DNA of the CDR3 is TGCGCCAGCAGCCATCAGGGAAATGAAGCTTTCTTT.

This chain uses TRBV7-3 with TRBJ2-2; a possible D gene is TRBD2 (5 bases). V was clipped by 7 bases and J by 3 bases, with 12 bases between them. Germline V gene data show CDR1 as SGHTA and CDR2 as FQGTGA. The CDR3 extends over 14 amino acids. For the CDR3, the DNA is TGTGCCAGCACCCCAGGAGGAGACACCGGGGAGCTGTTTTTT. It translates to CASTPGGDTGELFF.

As regards this clone: The same CDR3 can be traced to other DNA sequences in this sample. The V gene is TRBV7-2, the J gene TRBJ2-1; 11 positions match TRBD2. The CDR3 consists of 15 residues. V gave up 5 bases and J gave up 4 bases; unmatched junction bases: 4. The germline CDR1 and CDR2 sequences are SGHTA and FQGNSA. The CDR3 reads CASSLTSGRYNEQFF. CDR3 DNA sequence: TGTGCCAGCAGCCTAACTAGCGGGAGATACAATGAGCAGTTCTTC.

The chain combines TRBV5-6 with TRBJ2-7; possibly TRBD2 for D (7 bases). The CDR3 is 15 residues long. V was clipped by 0 bases and J by 5 bases, with 15 bases between them. The germline V gene has CDR1 SGHDT and CDR2 YYEEEE. CDR3 DNA: TGTGCCAGCAGCTTGGATGCGGGGGCCGTAAACGAGCAGTACTTC. Amino acid sequence: CASSLDAGAVNEQYF.

This clone appeared a single time. V usage is TRBV9 and J usage is TRBJ2-7; D assignment may be TRBD1 or TRBD2 (5 bases each). CDR1 SGDLS and CDR2 YYNGEE come from the germline V gene. The CDR3 runs to 14 residues. Deletions cut 0 bases from V and 4 bases from J, with 11 bases between. The CDR3 bases are TGTGCCAGCAGCGTAGGGGGGTCTGTATACGAGCAGTACTTC. Translating it yields CASSVGGSVYEQYF.

Written as DNA, the CDR3 is TGTGCCAGCGGTCAAGGGACTAGCGGGAGTCAGCAGTTCTTC. As protein: CASGQGTSGSQQFF. The V and J genes are TRBV6-1 and TRBJ2-1; 14 positions agree with TRBD2. Germline CDR1 reads MNHNS; CDR2 reads SASEGT. The CDR3 extends over 14 amino acids. V lost 8 bases and J lost 11; bases outside the gene matches: 8.

The sample holds one count of this clone. V is TRBV18 and J is TRBJ1-2; 10 bases are a match to TRBD1. CDR1 and CDR2 (germline): KGHSH, LQKENI. V was pared by 3 bases and J by 1 base, with 2 bases of the junction left unmatched. CDR3 length: 15 residues. CDR3 region: CASSPGTGDNYGYTF. CDR3 bases: TGTGCCAGCTCACCGGGGACAGGGGATAACTATGGCTACACCTTC.

J is TRBJ2-1 and V is TRBV7-9; tentative D call: TRBD2 (6 bases). Trimming stripped 2 bases from V and 8 bases from J, with 16 bases between. The germline V gene encodes CDR1 SEHNR and CDR2 FQNEAQ (reference sequence). The CDR3 totals 15 residues. In DNA form, the CDR3 reads TGTGCCAGCAGCTTATGGGGCGGGGTAGGCTATGAGCAGTTCTTC. Protein: CASSLWGGVGYEQFF. The full variable domain, with the rest looked up from reference TRBV7-9 and TRBJ2-1, is DTGVSQNPRHKITKRGQNVTFRCDPISEHNRLYWYRQTLGQGPEFLTYFQNEAQLEKSRLLSDRFSAERPKGSFSTLEIQRTEQGDSAMYLCASSLWGGVGYEQFFGPGTRLTVL.

The chain recombines TRBV7-9 with TRBJ2-5, with TRBD1 matching over 10 bases. The V segment lost 7 bases and the J segment 5 bases; nucleotides outside the gene matches: 10. Germline CDR1 reads SEHNR; CDR2 reads FQNEAQ (reference sequence). The CDR3 totals 15 residues. Here the CDR3 reads CASTPGTGVGETQYF. The CDR3 region has the DNA TGTGCCAGCACCCCAGGGACAGGGGTGGGGGAGACCCAGTACTTC.